The clone carrying this T cell receptor (beta chain) was detected ten times or more. Its target is unknown. The sample originates from a study of T cell repertoires in cytomegalovirus infection. The wider study: The authors used CMV epitopes that were HLA-C-restricted (recently identified) and HLA-B-restricted (well studied). Shared public TCR beta signatures pointed to both CMV infection and a matching HLA type.

A single record per CDR3 protein comes from TCRdb applying MiXCR to the reads. The table lists about 89,000 distinct CDR3 sequences, 29% of them singletons. Study-level results: The ex vivo response was dominated by HLA-C-restricted CMV-specific TCR beta clonotypes. Individuals carrying CMV plus the relevant HLA were identified by cumulative frequency of public TCR beta families.

Germline CDR1 and CDR2: SEHNR and FQNEAQ (reference sequence). The CDR3 extends over 13 amino acids. The V end lost 1 base, the J end lost 8 bases, and 9 bases lay between the germline ends. Sequencing was performed on CD8+ T cells from cultured PBMCs, taken from culture after CMV antigen stimulation. This receptor was obtained from a human donor in good health (CMV status not recorded). Some clones in this sample may be carry-over from other donors' samples. The J gene is TRBJ2-1, the V gene TRBV7-9; D gene uncertain. CDR3 nucleotides: TGTGCCAGCAGCTTAGACCTCCTAGATGAGCAGTTCTTC. Translating gives CASSLDLLDEQFF.